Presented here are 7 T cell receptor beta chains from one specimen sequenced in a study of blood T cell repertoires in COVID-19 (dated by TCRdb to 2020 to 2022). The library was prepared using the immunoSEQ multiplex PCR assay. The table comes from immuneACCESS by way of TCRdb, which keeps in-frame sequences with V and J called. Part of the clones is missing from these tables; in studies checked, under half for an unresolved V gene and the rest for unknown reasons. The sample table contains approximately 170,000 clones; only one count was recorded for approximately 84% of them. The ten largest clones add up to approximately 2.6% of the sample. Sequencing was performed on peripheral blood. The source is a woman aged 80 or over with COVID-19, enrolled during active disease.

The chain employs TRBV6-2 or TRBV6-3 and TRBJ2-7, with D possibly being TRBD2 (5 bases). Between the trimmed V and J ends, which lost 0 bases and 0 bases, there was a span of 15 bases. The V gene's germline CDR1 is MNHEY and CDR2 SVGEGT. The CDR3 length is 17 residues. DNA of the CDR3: TGTGCCAGCAGTTACTCGACATCGGGGATTAGCTCCTACGAGCAGTACTTC. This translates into CASSYSTSGISSYEQYF.

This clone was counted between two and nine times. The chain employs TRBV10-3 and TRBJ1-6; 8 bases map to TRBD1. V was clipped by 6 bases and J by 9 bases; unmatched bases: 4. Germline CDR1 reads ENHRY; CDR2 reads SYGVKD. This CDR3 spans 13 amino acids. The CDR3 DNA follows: TGTGCCATCAGGGACAGGGAGGGTTCACCCCTCCACTTT. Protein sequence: CAIRDREGSPLHF.

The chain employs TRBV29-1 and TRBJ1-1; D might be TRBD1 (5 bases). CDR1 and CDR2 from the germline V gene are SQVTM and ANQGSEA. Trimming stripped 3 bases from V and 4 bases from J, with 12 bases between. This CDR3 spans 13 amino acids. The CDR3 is CSVDGQGGTEAFF. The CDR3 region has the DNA TGCAGCGTTGACGGGCAGGGTGGCACTGAAGCTTTCTTT.

CDR3 sequence reads: CASSPYSNYEQYF. CDR3 nucleotides: TGTGCCAGCTCACCTTACAGTAACTACGAGCAGTACTTC. This chain uses TRBV18 with TRBJ2-7; D unresolved. CDR1 and CDR2 (germline): KGHSH, LQKENI. Trimming stripped 3 bases from V and 3 bases from J, with 9 bases between. CDR3 length equals 13 residues.

The chain's CDR3 is CASSQDSGGHRTQYF. Here the CDR3 DNA reads TGTGCCAGCAGCCAGGATAGCGGGGGGCATAGGACCCAGTACTTC. The chain recombines TRBV3-1 (or the pseudogene TRBV3-2) with TRBJ2-5; 10 positions agree with TRBD2. The CDR3 is 15 residues long. With 3 bases clipped from V and 7 bases from J, the junction kept 8 bases outside the gene matches. The germline CDR1 and CDR2 sequences are LGHDT and YNNKEL (reference sequence).

The CDR3 is CASRPTGVEETQYF. CDR3 sequence (DNA): TGTGCCAGCAGACCGACAGGGGTGGAAGAGACCCAGTACTTC. V gene TRBV7-2 combines with J gene TRBJ2-5, with 8 bases identical to TRBD1. The CDR3 totals 14 residues. From germline, CDR1 is SGHTA and CDR2 FQGNSA. Unmatched junction bases numbered 6, after V lost 6 bases and J lost 3 bases.

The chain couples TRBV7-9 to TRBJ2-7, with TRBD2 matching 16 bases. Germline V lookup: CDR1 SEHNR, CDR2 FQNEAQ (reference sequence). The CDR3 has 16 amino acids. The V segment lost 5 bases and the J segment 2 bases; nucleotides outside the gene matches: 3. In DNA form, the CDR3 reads TGTGCCAGCAGCCCGGGACTAGCGGGAGGGCCCTACGAGCAGTACTTC. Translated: CASSPGLAGGPYEQYF.